A single sample gave rise to the 11 T cell receptor beta chains below, sequenced in a study of blood T cell repertoires in COVID-19. The repertoire was sequenced with immunoSEQ multiplex PCR; TCRdb's copy has only in-frame clones and lacks some. The sample has roughly 140,000 clones; more than 85% are singletons. Sequencing was done on a sample of peripheral blood. The receptors shown here come from a woman in her 70s with acute or convalescent COVID-19.

The chain is built from TRBV27 and TRBJ1-2, with D perhaps matching TRBD1 (6 bases). The CDR3 has 15 amino acids. V was cut by 8 bases and J by 0 bases, with 16 bases left in between. Germline CDR1 is MNHEY and CDR2 is SMNVEV (reference sequence). The chain's CDR3 is CASHREGISNYGYTF. The DNA of the CDR3 is TGTGCCAGCCACAGGGAGGGAATTTCTAACTATGGCTACACCTTC.

The CDR3 here is CASTIPRGLGNQPQHF. Written as DNA, the CDR3 is TGTGCCAGCACCATCCCCCGGGGGTTAGGAAATCAGCCCCAGCATTTT. This chain joins TRBV27 and TRBJ1-5, with D possibly matching TRBD1 (5 bases). This CDR3 has 16 residues. Trimming pared 7 bases from V and 4 bases from J, leaving 20 bases between. In germline, CDR1 is MNHEY, CDR2 SMNVEV (reference sequence).

The rearrangement links TRBV5-1 to TRBJ1-1, with 11 bases lining up with TRBD1. V lost 7 bases, J lost 6 bases, and 5 bases stayed unmatched. The CDR3 consists of 13 residues. CDR1 and CDR2 from the germline V gene are SGHRS and YFSETQ. The DNA for the CDR3 is TGCGCCAGCTGGGACAGGGGGACGCCTGAAGCTTTCTTT. This encodes CASWDRGTPEAFF.

The gene calls are TRBV2 and TRBJ2-3; 7 nucleotides agree with TRBD1. The CDR3 loop spans 15 amino acids. The germline V gene encodes CDR1 SNHLY and CDR2 FYNNEI. The J segment lost 2 bases and the V segment lost 6 bases, leaving 8 bases of the junction unmatched. The chain's CDR3 is CASRLRDRPTDTQYF. As DNA, the CDR3 is TGTGCCAGCAGGCTCCGGGACAGACCCACAGATACGCAGTATTTT.

The CDR3 DNA sequence: TGTGCCTGGAGTGTTCTTAGGACTAGCGGGGCCACAGATACGCAGTATTTT. Translated, it gives CAWSVLRTSGATDTQYF. V gene TRBV30 combines with J gene TRBJ2-3, with 12 positions matching TRBD2. After removal of 0 bases from V and 2 bases from J, the junction contained 6 bases not matched to a gene. CDR1 is GTSNPN, CDR2 SVGIG, per germline (reference sequence). This CDR3 has 17 amino acids.

The CDR3 is CASSQVRANTGELFF. The CDR3 DNA is TGTGCCAGCAGCCAAGTCAGGGCGAACACCGGGGAGCTGTTTTTT. V gene TRBV3-1 (or the pseudogene TRBV3-2) combines with J gene TRBJ2-2, with a possible D match to TRBD1 (5 bases). The V and J ends lost 1 base and 0 bases respectively, with 6 bases between them. This CDR3 has 15 residues. The V gene's germline CDR1 is LGHDT and CDR2 YNNKEL (reference sequence).

The rearrangement links TRBV9 to TRBJ1-4, with D perhaps TRBD1 (6 bases). Trimming cost V 0 bases and J 3 bases, with 9 bases left between them. Germline-derived CDR1 and CDR2 are SGDLS and YYNGEE. The length of the CDR3 is 15 residues. Here the CDR3 reads CASSVGAGANEKLFF. DNA for the CDR3: TGTGCCAGCAGCGTAGGGGCAGGGGCTAATGAAAAACTGTTTTTT.

The chain joins TRBV5-1 to TRBJ2-1, with 8 bases fitting TRBD2. Trimming at V came to 9 bases and at J to 1 base, leaving 12 bases not matched to a gene. The CDR3 length is 16 residues. Germline CDR1 is SGHRS and CDR2 is YFSETQ. CDR3: CATEAGGTGSYNEQFF. As DNA, the CDR3 is TGCGCCACCGAGGCGGGGGGCACGGGATCCTACAATGAGCAGTTCTTC.

This clone was seen just once. The chain is built from TRBV7-8 and TRBJ2-1; 9 nucleotides agree with TRBD1. Trimming took 1 base from V and 1 from J; bases not matched to a gene: 8. Germline lookup yields CDR1 SGHVS and CDR2 FQNEAQ. The CDR3 has 18 residues. The CDR3 nucleotides read TGTGCCAGCAGCTTAGAACCCACAGGGGGCTTTTCCTACAATGAGCAGTTCTTC. The encoded protein is CASSLEPTGGFSYNEQFF. The full variable domain, in which reference TRBV7-8 and TRBJ2-1 provide the parts outside the CDR3, is GAGVSQSPRYKVAKRGQDVALRCDPISGHVSLFWYQQALGQGPEFLTYFQNEAQLDKSGLPSDRFFAERPEGSVSTLKIQRTQQEDSAVYLCASSLEPTGGFSYNEQFFGPGTRLTVL.

This clone was found once. The V and J genes are TRBV29-1 and TRBJ2-5; D is possibly TRBD2 (5 bases). Germline CDR1 SQVTM, CDR2 ANQGSEA. V lost 4 bases and J lost 5, with 14 bases in between. The CDR3 contains 13 residues. CDR3 protein: CSVAERAGETQYF. Here the CDR3 DNA reads TGCAGCGTTGCGGAGAGGGCGGGCGAGACCCAGTACTTC.

The chain uses TRBV12-5 and TRBJ2-7; TRBD1 might be the D (6 bases). Germline V gene data show CDR1 as LGHNT and CDR2 as FRNRAP. The germline V and J ends were trimmed by 0 bases and 5 bases, with 17 bases remaining between them. The CDR3 length is 16 residues. The CDR3 loop is CASGLVGPASGDEQYF. DNA of the CDR3: TGTGCTAGTGGTTTGGTCGGACCCGCTTCAGGGGACGAGCAGTACTTC. Supplemented by reference TRBV12-5 and TRBJ2-7, the full variable domain reads DARVTQTPRHKVTEMGQEVTMRCQPILGHNTVFWYRQTMMQGLELLAYFRNRAPLDDSGMPKDRFSAEMPDATLATLKIQPSEPRDSAVYFCASGLVGPASGDEQYFGPGTRLTVT.